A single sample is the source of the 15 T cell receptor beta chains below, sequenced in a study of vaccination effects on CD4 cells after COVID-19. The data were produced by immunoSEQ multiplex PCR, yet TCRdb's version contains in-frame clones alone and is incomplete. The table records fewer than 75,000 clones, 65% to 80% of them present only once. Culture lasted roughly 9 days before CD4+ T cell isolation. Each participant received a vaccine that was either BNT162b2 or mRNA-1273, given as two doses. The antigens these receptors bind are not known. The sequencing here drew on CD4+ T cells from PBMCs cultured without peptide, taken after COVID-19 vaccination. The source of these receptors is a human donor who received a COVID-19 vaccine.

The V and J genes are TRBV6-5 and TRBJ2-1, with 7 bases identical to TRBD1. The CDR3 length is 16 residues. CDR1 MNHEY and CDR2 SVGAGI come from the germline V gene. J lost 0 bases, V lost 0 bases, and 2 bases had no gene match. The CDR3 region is CASSYSGTASYNEQFF. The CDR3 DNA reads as TGTGCCAGCAGTTACTCAGGGACAGCCTCCTACAATGAGCAGTTCTTC.

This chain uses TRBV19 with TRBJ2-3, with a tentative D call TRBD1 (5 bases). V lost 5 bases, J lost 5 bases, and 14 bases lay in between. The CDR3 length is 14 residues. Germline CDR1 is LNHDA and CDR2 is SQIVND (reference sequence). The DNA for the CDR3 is TGTGCCAGTAGTGCCCCAGGGCAGGGAGATACGCAGTATTTT. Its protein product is CASSAPGQGDTQYF. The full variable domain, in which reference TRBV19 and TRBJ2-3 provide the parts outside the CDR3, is DGGITQSPKYLFRKEGQNVTLSCEQNLNHDAMYWYRQDPGQGLRLIYYSQIVNDFQKGDIAEGYSVSREKKESFPLTVTSAQKNPTAFYLCASSAPGQGDTQYFGPGTRLTVL.

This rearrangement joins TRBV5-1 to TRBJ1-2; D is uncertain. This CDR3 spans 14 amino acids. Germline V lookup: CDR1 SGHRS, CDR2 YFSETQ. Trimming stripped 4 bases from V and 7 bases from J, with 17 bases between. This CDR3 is CASSKEGLGSGYTF. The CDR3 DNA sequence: TGCGCCAGCAGCAAGGAAGGACTGGGAAGTGGCTACACCTTC.

The CDR3 spells CASSLRKGASYGYTF. The DNA of the CDR3 is TGTGCCAGCAGCTTACGAAAGGGGGCAAGCTATGGCTACACCTTC. The V and J genes are TRBV7-2 and TRBJ1-2; 7 bases are shared with TRBD1. Germline trimming cut 2 bases from V and 4 bases from J; bases unmatched to any gene: 7. CDR1 and CDR2 from the germline V gene are SGHTA and FQGNSA. The CDR3 loop spans 15 amino acids.

The DNA of the CDR3 is TGTGCCAGCAGCCAAGATCAGGGGTATCAGCCCCAGCATTTT. It yields the protein CASSQDQGYQPQHF. The gene calls are TRBV4-2 and TRBJ1-5, with a tentative D call TRBD1 (6 bases). CDR1 and CDR2 (germline): LGHNA, YNFKEQ. Trimming shortened V by 0 bases and J by 5 bases, and 8 bases separated the two germline ends. The CDR3 length is 14 residues.

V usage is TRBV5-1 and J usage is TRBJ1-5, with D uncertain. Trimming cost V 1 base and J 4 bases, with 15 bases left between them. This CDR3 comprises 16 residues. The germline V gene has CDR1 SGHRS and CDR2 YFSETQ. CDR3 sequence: CASSLQGPGTNQPQHF. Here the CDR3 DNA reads TGCGCCAGCAGCTTGCAAGGGCCGGGAACTAATCAGCCCCAGCATTTT.

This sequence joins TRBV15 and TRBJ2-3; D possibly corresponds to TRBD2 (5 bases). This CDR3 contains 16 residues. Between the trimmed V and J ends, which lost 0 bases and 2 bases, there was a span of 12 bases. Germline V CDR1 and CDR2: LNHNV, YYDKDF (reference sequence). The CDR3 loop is CATSRDLPGNTDTQYF. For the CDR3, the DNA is TGTGCCACCAGCAGAGATCTTCCCGGGAACACAGATACGCAGTATTTT.

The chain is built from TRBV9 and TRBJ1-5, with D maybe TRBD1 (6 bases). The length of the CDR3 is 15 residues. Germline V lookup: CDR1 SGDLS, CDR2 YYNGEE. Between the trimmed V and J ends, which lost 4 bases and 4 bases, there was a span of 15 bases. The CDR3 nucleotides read TGTGCCAGCAGCTCGGGACTTCAGGGGAATCAGCCCCAGCATTTT. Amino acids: CASSSGLQGNQPQHF.

As DNA, the CDR3 is TGCGCCAGCAGCCAGGGAGCCTTGGGGAGTTCACCCCTCCACTTT. Translation: CASSQGALGSSPLHF. This sequence joins TRBV4-1 and TRBJ1-6; D is ambiguous. The CDR3 contains 15 residues. The V and J ends lost 3 bases and 9 bases respectively, with 15 bases between them. Germline V gives CDR1 MGHRA, CDR2 YSYEKL.

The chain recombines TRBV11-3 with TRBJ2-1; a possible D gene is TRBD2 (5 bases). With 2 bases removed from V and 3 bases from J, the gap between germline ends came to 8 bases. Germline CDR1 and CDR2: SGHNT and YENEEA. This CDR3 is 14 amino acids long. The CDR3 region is CASSLSGNYNEQFF. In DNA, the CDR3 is TGTGCCAGCAGCTTATCGGGGAACTACAATGAGCAGTTCTTC.

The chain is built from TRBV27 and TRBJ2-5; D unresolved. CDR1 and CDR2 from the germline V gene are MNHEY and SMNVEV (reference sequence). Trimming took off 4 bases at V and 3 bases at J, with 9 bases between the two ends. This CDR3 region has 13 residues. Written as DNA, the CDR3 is TGTGCCAGCAGTTCTGACTGGGAAGAGACCCAGTACTTC. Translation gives CASSSDWEETQYF.

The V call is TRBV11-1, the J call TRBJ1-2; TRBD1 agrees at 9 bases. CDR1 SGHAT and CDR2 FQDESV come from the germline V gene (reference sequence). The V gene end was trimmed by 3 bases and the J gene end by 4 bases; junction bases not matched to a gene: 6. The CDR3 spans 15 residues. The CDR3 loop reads CASSLARDRAYGYTF. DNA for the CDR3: TGTGCCAGCAGCTTGGCCCGGGACAGGGCCTATGGCTACACCTTC.

CDR3 bases: TGTGCCAGTAGATTGGTAAAGGACAGGGTGATCACCGGGGAGCTGTTTTTT. Encoded protein: CASRLVKDRVITGELFF. V is TRBV19 and J is TRBJ2-2, with 8 bases that match TRBD1. V lost 6 bases to trimming and J lost 4 bases; unmatched junction nucleotides: 13. CDR1 is LNHDA, CDR2 SQIVND, per germline (reference sequence). This CDR3 has 17 residues.

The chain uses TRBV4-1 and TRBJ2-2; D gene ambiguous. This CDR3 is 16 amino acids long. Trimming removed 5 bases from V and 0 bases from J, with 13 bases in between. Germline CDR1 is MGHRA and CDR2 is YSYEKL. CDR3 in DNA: TGCGCCAGCAGCTTACGCTCGGCAACGAACACCGGGGAGCTGTTTTTT. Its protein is CASSLRSATNTGELFF.

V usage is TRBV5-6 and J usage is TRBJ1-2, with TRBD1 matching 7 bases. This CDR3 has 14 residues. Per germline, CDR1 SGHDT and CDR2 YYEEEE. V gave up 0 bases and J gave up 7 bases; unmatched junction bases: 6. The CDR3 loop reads CASSLVGQVAGYTF. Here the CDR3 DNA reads TGTGCCAGCAGCTTGGTAGGACAGGTGGCTGGCTACACCTTC.